The 26 T cell receptor beta chains below all came from one sample that was sequenced in a study of CD8+ T cells in alopecia areata. Sequencing templates came from extracted RNA that was reverse transcribed into cDNA. Generated by immunoSEQ multiplex PCR, the TCRdb table keeps only in-frame clones and is missing some. This sample has some 190,000 clones; about three fifths occur once, and the top ten carry under 1.2%. Documented treatment: oral pan-JAK inhibitor, 5-10 mg twice daily. The material sequenced was CD4+ T cells sorted from blood, taken at week 24, from a patient treated with tofacitinib. The receptors were sampled from a human donor with alopecia areata.

The rearrangement links TRBV30 to TRBJ2-3; either TRBD1 or TRBD2 may supply D (5 bases each). Germline CDR1 GTSNPN, CDR2 SVGIG (reference sequence). This CDR3 is 15 amino acids long. Trimming cost V 2 bases and J 2 bases, with 14 bases left between them. CDR3 nucleotide sequence: TGTGCCTGGAGTAGGTGGGGGTCCCTCACAGATACGCAGTATTTT. Its protein is CAWSRWGSLTDTQYF.

The V and J genes are TRBV27 and TRBJ1-5; 8 nucleotides match TRBD1. Germline V lookup: CDR1 MNHEY, CDR2 SMNVEV (reference sequence). The CDR3 extends over 16 amino acids. V shed 5 bases, J shed 4 bases, and the junction held 10 bases outside the gene matches. DNA of the CDR3: TGTGCCAGCAGTCCCTCCACCGGGACAGGAAATCAGCCCCAGCATTTT. Its protein is CASSPSTGTGNQPQHF.

The chain combines TRBV7-3 with TRBJ2-5; D gene unclear. CDR1 SGHTA and CDR2 FQGTGA come from the germline V gene. Trimming removed 2 bases at V and 2 bases at J, with 6 bases between. This CDR3 spans 13 amino acids. CDR3: CASSLGVQETQYF. The CDR3, as DNA: TGTGCCAGCAGCTTAGGGGTACAAGAGACCCAGTACTTC.

In its sample, this clone was seen a few times. The chain joins TRBV14 to TRBJ1-1, with TRBD1 as a possible D gene (5 bases). From germline, CDR1 is SGHDN and CDR2 FVKESK. Trimming shortened V by 3 bases and J by 6 bases, and 8 bases separated the two germline ends. The CDR3 is 12 residues long. CDR3 coding DNA: TGTGCCAGCAGCCAGGGGGTAGCTGAAGCTTTCTTT. Translating gives CASSQGVAEAFF.

In this sample, this clone turned up once. This sequence joins TRBV12-5 and TRBJ2-2; TRBD2 matches at 14 bases. Germline values: CDR1 LGHNT, CDR2 FRNRAP. Trimming removed 5 bases from V and 1 base from J; junction bases left unmatched: 6. The CDR3 totals 18 residues. The CDR3 sequence: CASGTGTSGGMNTGELFF. The CDR3 DNA sequence: TGTGCTAGTGGTACCGGGACTAGCGGGGGAATGAACACCGGGGAGCTGTTTTTT. The full variable domain, in which reference TRBV12-5 and TRBJ2-2 provide the parts outside the CDR3, is DARVTQTPRHKVTEMGQEVTMRCQPILGHNTVFWYRQTMMQGLELLAYFRNRAPLDDSGMPKDRFSAEMPDATLATLKIQPSEPRDSAVYFCASGTGTSGGMNTGELFFGEGSRLTVL.

This clone was counted only a few times. The chain has TRBV6-1 and TRBJ2-5; 13 bases align to TRBD2. The CDR3 spans 15 residues. The germline CDR1 and CDR2 sequences are MNHNS and SASEGT. The V gene end was trimmed by 4 bases and the J gene end by 6 bases; junction bases not matched to a gene: 5. The CDR3 region has the DNA TGTGCCAGCAGTGCAACTAGCGGGGGGGCGAAGACCCAGTACTTC. Its translation: CASSATSGGAKTQYF.

This clone has a handful of counts. The CDR3 region has the DNA TGTGCCAGTTCCTTGGCGGGGGGGCTTAATGAGCAGTTCTTC. The encoded protein is CASSLAGGLNEQFF. V is TRBV19 and J is TRBJ2-1; TRBD2 matches at 9 bases. This CDR3 has 14 amino acids. The V gene's germline CDR1 is LNHDA and CDR2 SQIVND (reference sequence). V was pared by 8 bases and J by 7 bases, with 9 bases of the junction left unmatched. Full variable domain (remainder filled in from reference TRBV19 and TRBJ2-1): DGGITQSPKYLFRKEGQNVTLSCEQNLNHDAMYWYRQDPGQGLRLIYYSQIVNDFQKGDIAEGYSVSREKKESFPLTVTSAQKNPTAFYLCASSLAGGLNEQFFGPGTRLTVL.

This clone was seen a few times. The gene calls are TRBV6-6 and TRBJ1-5; D call uncertain. CDR1 MNHNY and CDR2 SVGAGI come from the germline V gene (reference sequence). Trimming stripped 9 bases from V and 6 bases from J, with 9 bases between. The CDR3 covers 11 residues. The CDR3 spells CASGTGQPQHF. CDR3 nucleotide sequence: TGTGCCAGTGGCACGGGTCAGCCCCAGCATTTT.

The rearrangement joins TRBV29-1 to TRBJ1-1; D unclear. CDR3 size: 11 residues. Per the germline V gene, CDR1 is SQVTM and CDR2 is ANQGSEA. Between the trimmed V and J ends, which lost 4 bases and 3 bases, there was a span of 6 bases. CDR3 nucleotides: TGCAGCGTTGTGAGTGACACTGAAGCTTTCTTT. This sequence encodes CSVVSDTEAFF.

The rearrangement joins TRBV4-3 to TRBJ1-6; D gene ambiguous. Germline-derived CDR1 and CDR2 are LGHNA and YSLEER. V lost 1 base to trimming and J lost 9 bases, with 7 bases between them. CDR3 size: 13 residues. The CDR3 DNA follows: TGCGCCAGCAGCCAAGGGTTCGGTTCACCCCTCCACTTT. Its protein is CASSQGFGSPLHF.

Points on this clone: The sample contains more than one DNA sequence encoding this CDR3. The chain recombines TRBV5-6 with TRBJ1-5; D possibly corresponds to TRBD1 (6 bases). From germline, CDR1 is SGHDT and CDR2 YYEEEE. Trimming took 0 bases from V and 2 from J, leaving 6 bases between them. This CDR3 is built from 14 residues. The CDR3 coding sequence is TGTGCCAGCAGCTTGGCAGGGGGCAATCAGCCCCAGCATTTT. Its translation is CASSLAGGNQPQHF.

V is TRBV7-2 and J is TRBJ1-5; weak D call: TRBD1 (5 bases). The CDR3 is 13 amino acids. Looked up from germline, CDR1 is SGHTA and CDR2 is FQGNSA. Trimming removed 5 bases from V and 7 bases from J, with 12 bases in between. DNA of the CDR3: TGTGCCAGCAGCCCCCGGGGGGGACAGCCCCAGCATTTT. Translated, it gives CASSPRGGQPQHF.

The chain carries TRBV30 and TRBJ1-2, with D possibly matching TRBD1 (5 bases). CDR1 is GTSNPN, CDR2 SVGIG, per germline (reference sequence). The CDR3 loop spans 15 amino acids. Trimming took 4 bases from V and 7 from J, leaving 22 bases between them. The CDR3 loop reads CAWKRAGTSPGGYTF. Written as DNA, the CDR3 is TGTGCCTGGAAACGGGCAGGGACGTCTCCTGGTGGCTACACCTTC.

The chain couples TRBV6-7 to TRBJ1-6; maybe TRBD1 (5 bases). TRBV6-7 is treated as an ORF (open reading frame) with a function not yet certain. The CDR3 totals 18 residues. With 6 bases removed from V and 4 bases from J, the gap between germline ends came to 22 bases. The CDR3 loop is CASRRNGAKGSYNSPLHF. The CDR3 coding sequence is TGTGCCAGCAGACGCAATGGGGCCAAGGGCTCTTATAATTCACCCCTCCACTTT.

This clone has just a few counts. This chain links TRBV29-1 with TRBJ2-2; D may be TRBD1 (6 bases). In germline, CDR1 is SQVTM, CDR2 ANQGSEA. This CDR3 spans 12 amino acids. The V end was cut by 5 bases, the J end by 5 bases, with 9 bases between. CDR3 bases: TGCAGCGTTCGACAGGATACCGGGGAGCTGTTTTTT. It specifies CSVRQDTGELFF.

This chain connects TRBV2 to TRBJ2-3, with 12 positions matching TRBD2. J lost 8 bases, V lost 4 bases, and 4 bases had no gene match. Germline values: CDR1 SNHLY, CDR2 FYNNEI. This CDR3 spans 14 amino acids. In DNA form, the CDR3 reads TGTGCCAGCAGTGGACTAGCGGGGGAGGCTACGCAGTATTTT. Its protein product is CASSGLAGEATQYF.

The chain has TRBV5-1 and TRBJ2-7, with TRBD1 matching 7 bases. Trimming took 0 bases from V and 7 from J; bases not matched to a gene: 10. Looked up from germline, CDR1 is SGHRS and CDR2 is YFSETQ. The CDR3 sequence is 15 residues long. CDR3 sequence (DNA): TGCGCCAGCAGCTTGGCCGTGGACAGGTATGGAGAGCAGTACTTC. It translates to CASSLAVDRYGEQYF.

This clone appeared a single time. The chain carries TRBV4-3 and TRBJ1-6; a possible D gene is TRBD1 (5 bases). V lost 6 bases to trimming and J lost 6 bases, with 12 bases between them. The germline V gene encodes CDR1 LGHNA and CDR2 YSLEER. This CDR3 has 14 amino acids. The CDR3 DNA follows: TGCGCCAGCAGGTCGCAGGGCTCTAATTCACCCCTCCACTTT. Translation gives CASRSQGSNSPLHF.

This chain joins TRBV19 and TRBJ1-5; D is perhaps TRBD1 (6 bases). CDR3 length: 15 residues. V shed 3 bases and J shed 3 bases, with 12 bases lying between them. Germline V gene sequence: CDR1 LNHDA, CDR2 SQIVND (reference sequence). The CDR3 DNA reads TGTGCCAGTAGTATGCGGGGGGCCTTCAATCAGCCCCAGCATTTT. Translating gives CASSMRGAFNQPQHF.

The chain has TRBV30 and TRBJ2-2, with 9 bases lining up with TRBD1. Germline CDR1 and CDR2: GTSNPN and SVGIG (reference sequence). CDR3 size: 15 residues. Germline trimming cut 7 bases from V and 5 bases from J; bases unmatched to any gene: 11. The CDR3: CASTRGTGRTGELFF. CDR3 nucleotide sequence: TGTGCCTCCACCCGCGGGACAGGGAGGACCGGGGAGCTGTTTTTT.

CDR3 amino acids: CATSRVGYQPQHF. CDR3 bases: TGTGCCACCAGCAGAGTGGGATATCAGCCCCAGCATTTT. The gene calls are TRBV15 and TRBJ1-5; D call uncertain. CDR3 length: 13 amino acids. V was cut by 1 base and J by 5 bases, with 6 bases left in between. Germline V gives CDR1 LNHNV, CDR2 YYDKDF (reference sequence).

The chain has TRBV5-1 and TRBJ2-7; D unclear. This CDR3 spans 11 amino acids. V was pared by 0 bases and J by 8 bases, with 6 bases between. Germline assignment: CDR1 SGHRS and CDR2 YFSETQ. The CDR3 DNA follows: TGCGCCAGCAGCTTGGAGAGTCAGCAGTACTTC. Protein: CASSLESQQYF.

This chain links TRBV7-9 with TRBJ1-5; no clear D gene. Trimming took off 1 base at V and 1 base at J, with 8 bases between the two ends. The CDR3 has 15 amino acids. Per the germline V gene, CDR1 is SEHNR and CDR2 is FQNEAQ (reference sequence). The CDR3 reads CASSLGAISNQPQHF. DNA of the CDR3: TGTGCCAGCAGCTTAGGGGCGATAAGCAATCAGCCCCAGCATTTT.

This clone was recorded many times. The same CDR3 can be traced to other DNA sequences in this sample. In DNA, the CDR3 is TGTGCCAGCAGCTTACGAAGGGGCGAGACCCAGTACTTC. Translated, it gives CASSLRRGETQYF. This chain joins TRBV7-3 and TRBJ2-5; weak D call: TRBD1 (5 bases). In germline, CDR1 is SGHTA, CDR2 FQGTGA. This CDR3 comprises 13 residues. The V and J ends lost 2 bases and 5 bases respectively, with 9 bases between them.

The chain carries TRBV11-1 and TRBJ2-5, with a weak D call TRBD1 (6 bases). V gave up 3 bases and J gave up 5 bases, with 16 bases separating them. There are 15 residues in the CDR3. Germline V gene lookup returns CDR1 SGHAT and CDR2 FQDESV (reference sequence). CDR3 DNA sequence: TGTGCCAGCAGCTTGTTGTCAGGGGATCGCGAGACCCAGTACTTC. The encoded protein is CASSLLSGDRETQYF.

The chain links TRBV30 to TRBJ1-2, with D perhaps TRBD1 (5 bases). The CDR3 runs to 13 residues. Germline CDR1 reads GTSNPN; CDR2 reads SVGIG (reference sequence). V was shortened by 3 bases and J by 3 bases, with 11 bases between the two germline ends. The CDR3 is CAWSPGGDYGYTF. CDR3 coding DNA: TGTGCCTGGAGCCCTGGGGGAGACTATGGCTACACCTTC. Full variable domain (remainder filled in from reference TRBV30 and TRBJ1-2): SQTIHQWPATLVQPVGSPLSLECTVEGTSNPNLYWYRQAAGRGLQLLFYSVGIGQISSEVPQNLSASRPQDRQFILSSKKLLLSDSGFYLCAWSPGGDYGYTFGSGTRLTVV.